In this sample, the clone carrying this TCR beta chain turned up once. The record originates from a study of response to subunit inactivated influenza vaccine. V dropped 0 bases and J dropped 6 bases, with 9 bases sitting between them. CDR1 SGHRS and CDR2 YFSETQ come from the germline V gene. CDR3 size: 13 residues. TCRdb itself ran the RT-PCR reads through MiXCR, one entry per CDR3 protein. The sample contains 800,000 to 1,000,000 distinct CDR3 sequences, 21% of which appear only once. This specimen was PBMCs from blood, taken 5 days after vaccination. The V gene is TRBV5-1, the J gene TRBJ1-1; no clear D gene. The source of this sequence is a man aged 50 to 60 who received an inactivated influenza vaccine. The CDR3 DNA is TGCGCCAGCAGCTTGGAAGGAATCGCTGAAGCTTTCTTT. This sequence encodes CASSLEGIAEAFF. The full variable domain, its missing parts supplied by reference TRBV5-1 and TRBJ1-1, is KAGVTQTPRYLIKTRGQQVTLSCSPISGHRSVSWYQQTPGQGLQFLFEYFSETQRNKGNFPGRFSGRQFSNSRSEMNVSTLELGDSALYLCASSLEGIAEAFFGQGTRLTVV.